A single sample is the source of the 26 T cell receptor beta chains below, sequenced in a study of OX40 agonist ivuxolimab in advanced cancers. Some clones are missing from TCRdb's copy, which holds only in-frame ones; the method was immunoSEQ multiplex PCR. This sample carries 50,000 to 80,000 clones, 91% of them seen once, and the ten largest clones take roughly 5.1%. Material: CD4+ or CD8+ T cells sorted from blood, obtained in a trial of the OX40 agonist ivuxolimab. These receptors originate from an adult with an advanced solid tumor such as melanoma, head and neck, liver or kidney cancer.

The chain joins TRBV18 to TRBJ2-3; 9 nucleotides align to TRBD1. V trimming: 6 bases; J trimming: 6 bases; junction bases outside the gene matches: 7. The CDR3 loop spans 14 amino acids. Germline loops: CDR1 KGHSH, CDR2 LQKENI. CDR3 DNA sequence: TGTGCCAGCTCTCCCACAGGGGGCTCGGATACGCAGTATTTT. Amino acid sequence: CASSPTGGSDTQYF.

The chain combines TRBV2 with TRBJ2-3; no reliable D call. V gave up 8 bases and J gave up 0 bases, with 12 bases separating them. CDR3 length: 14 amino acids. CDR1 is SNHLY, CDR2 FYNNEI, per germline. In DNA, the CDR3 is TGTGCCAGCGGGAAGGTGACTAGCACAGATACGCAGTATTTT. Amino acids: CASGKVTSTDTQYF.

The genes are TRBV10-1 and TRBJ2-7; 9 positions agree with TRBD2. J gave up 3 bases and V 3 bases, and 6 bases lay outside the gene matches. This CDR3 contains 15 residues. CDR1 and CDR2 (germline): WNHNN, SYGVQD (reference sequence). The CDR3 nucleotides read TGCGCCAGCAGTGACGGTAGCGGGAGTATCTACGAGCAGTACTTC. Amino acid sequence: CASSDGSGSIYEQYF.

The chain carries TRBV15 and TRBJ1-2; D call uncertain. Trimming pared 0 bases from V and 8 bases from J, leaving 7 bases between. The CDR3 runs to 12 residues. Germline lookup yields CDR1 LNHNV and CDR2 YYDKDF (reference sequence). The CDR3 here is CATSRDLWGYTF. The CDR3 DNA reads as TGTGCCACCAGCAGAGATCTGTGGGGCTACACCTTC. The whole variable domain, filled in from reference TRBV15 and TRBJ1-2, reads DAMVIQNPRYQVTQFGKPVTLSCSQTLNHNVMYWYQQKSSQAPKLLFHYYDKDFNNEADTPDNFQSRRPNTSFCFLDIRSPGLGDTAMYLCATSRDLWGYTFGSGTRLTVV.

With respect to this clone: An end of the junction does not agree with germline; a read error may underlie this. CDR3 sequence: CASSPGTGRTDTQYF. CDR3 DNA sequence: TGTGCTAGCAGCCCAGGGACAGGGAGGACAGATACGCAGTATTTT. The V and J genes are TRBV7-7 and TRBJ2-3; 9 nucleotides align to TRBD1. Germline-derived CDR1 and CDR2 are SSHAT and FNYEAQ (reference sequence). The CDR3 consists of 15 residues.

The chain couples TRBV9 to TRBJ1-4, with a possible D match to TRBD1 (5 bases). The CDR3 is made up of 14 amino acids. Trimming removed 0 bases at V and 8 bases at J, with 11 bases between. Germline loops: CDR1 SGDLS, CDR2 YYNGEE. The DNA of the CDR3 is TGTGCCAGCAGCGTAGGAACAGGAGGGGAAAAACTGTTTTTT. Amino acid sequence: CASSVGTGGEKLFF.

The CDR3 region has the DNA TGTGCCAGCACCCCAGGGACTTATAATTCACCCCTCCACTTT. Protein product: CASTPGTYNSPLHF. The chain links TRBV27 to TRBJ1-6, with a possible D match to TRBD1 (5 bases). CDR3 length equals 14 residues. CDR1 is MNHEY and CDR2 is SMNVEV in the germline V gene (reference sequence). V dropped 7 bases and J dropped 4 bases, with 11 bases sitting between them.

CDR3 bases: TGTGCCAGCAGTTACGGGGGACGGAAGAACACTGAAGCTTTCTTT. Amino acid sequence: CASSYGGRKNTEAFF. The chain uses TRBV6-6 and TRBJ1-1, with D perhaps TRBD1 (5 bases). Germline lookup yields CDR1 MNHNY and CDR2 SVGAGI (reference sequence). Trimming cost V 2 bases and J 1 base, with 11 bases left between them. This CDR3 comprises 15 residues.

The chain has TRBV12-5 and TRBJ2-7; 7 nucleotides match TRBD1. The ends lost 6 bases at V and 4 bases at J; junction bases unmatched: 6. The CDR3 is 13 residues long. Germline CDR1 reads LGHNT; CDR2 reads FRNRAP. CDR3 nucleotide sequence: TGTGCTAGTGGCGACAGGGTGGCGTACGAGCAGTACTTC. Its protein product is CASGDRVAYEQYF.

The CDR3 reads CASSYALPSGANVLTF. DNA of the CDR3: TGTGCCAGCAGTTACGCTCTTCCGTCTGGGGCCAACGTCCTGACTTTC. The chain combines TRBV28 with TRBJ2-6; D gene uncertain. The CDR3 length is 16 residues. Between the trimmed V and J ends, which lost 4 bases and 1 base, there was a span of 11 bases. Germline CDR1 reads MDHEN; CDR2 reads SYDVKM.

The J gene is TRBJ1-1, the V gene TRBV5-1; D remains ambiguous. The germline V and J ends were trimmed by 6 bases and 11 bases, with 11 bases remaining between them. Per germline, CDR1 SGHRS and CDR2 YFSETQ. This CDR3 has 10 amino acids. The CDR3 coding sequence is TGCGCCAGCATTCCGGGTAAGGCTTTCTTT. Translation gives CASIPGKAFF.

This clone was recorded once. V gene TRBV11-2 combines with J gene TRBJ2-5; D is uncertain. Germline V gene data show CDR1 as SGHAT and CDR2 as FQNNGV. The CDR3 has 13 amino acids. V was shortened by 7 bases and J by 1 base, with 10 bases between the two germline ends. CDR3 sequence (DNA): TGTGCCAGCAAACTGACCGGCCAAGAGACCCAGTACTTC. Its protein product is CASKLTGQETQYF. The full variable domain, its missing parts supplied by reference TRBV11-2 and TRBJ2-5, is EAGVAQSPRYKIIEKRQSVAFWCNPISGHATLYWYQQILGQGPKLLIQFQNNGVVDDSQLPKDRFSAERLKGVDSTLKIQPAKLEDSAVYLCASKLTGQETQYFGPGTRLLVL.

The CDR3 loop reads CASRPGHRNYGYTF. The CDR3 DNA follows: TGTGCCAGTCGACCCGGACATCGGAACTATGGCTACACCTTC. The chain employs TRBV28 and TRBJ1-2; tentatively, D is TRBD1 (5 bases). This CDR3 region has 14 residues. Per the germline V gene, CDR1 is MDHEN and CDR2 is SYDVKM. Trimming removed 9 bases from V and 2 bases from J, with 16 bases in between.

This sequence joins TRBV2 and TRBJ2-5; weak D call: TRBD1 (6 bases). Trimming left V 2 bases short and J 5 bases short, with 12 bases between. The germline gives CDR1 SNHLY, CDR2 FYNNEI. The CDR3 is made up of 14 amino acids. The CDR3 is CASSELGQGETQYF. The CDR3 DNA sequence: TGTGCCAGCAGTGAATTGGGCCAGGGGGAGACCCAGTACTTC.

This chain joins TRBV5-1 and TRBJ1-6, with D hard to call. This CDR3 comprises 15 residues. Germline CDR1 and CDR2: SGHRS and YFSETQ. V was cut by 0 bases and J by 5 bases, with 9 bases left in between. In DNA form, the CDR3 reads TGCGCCAGCAGCTTGGACACTGCTAATAATTCACCCCTCCACTTT. It codes for CASSLDTANNSPLHF.

The count of this clone is one. J is TRBJ2-1 and V is TRBV4-1, with 11 bases aligning to TRBD2. Per the germline V gene, CDR1 is MGHRA and CDR2 is YSYEKL. The CDR3 spans 22 residues. V lost 4 bases to trimming and J lost 1 base; unmatched junction nucleotides: 21. The CDR3 bases are TGCGCCAGCAGCCCTTTGCTCCTAGGGGGTAGCGGGAGGGCCGGGTCCTACAATGAGCAGTTCTTC. This codes for CASSPLLLGGSGRAGSYNEQFF.

The chain employs TRBV9 and TRBJ2-2; D is ambiguous. This CDR3 region has 13 residues. Trimming removed 0 bases from V and 2 bases from J, with 2 bases in between. From germline, CDR1 is SGDLS and CDR2 YYNGEE. CDR3 DNA sequence: TGTGCCAGCAGCGTAGGCAACACCGGGGAGCTGTTTTTT. Protein product: CASSVGNTGELFF.

This chain links TRBV7-9 with TRBJ2-4; 7 nucleotides line up with TRBD2. J lost 9 bases, V lost 4 bases, and 9 bases had no gene match. CDR1 and CDR2 (germline): SEHNR, FQNEAQ (reference sequence). CDR3 length: 14 residues. The CDR3 coding sequence is TGTGCCAGCAGCTCCCTCGCGGGAGTTCCCATTCAGTACTTC. Its translation is CASSSLAGVPIQYF.

This chain uses TRBV19 with TRBJ2-2, with D tentatively TRBD1 (6 bases). V was trimmed by 5 bases and J by 6 bases, leaving 10 bases between them. The CDR3 length is 13 residues. CDR1 LNHDA and CDR2 SQIVND come from the germline V gene (reference sequence). CDR3 loop: CASSLGQSGELFF. The CDR3 DNA follows: TGTGCCAGTAGTTTAGGACAGTCCGGGGAGCTGTTTTTT. Combining the CDR3 with reference TRBV19 and TRBJ2-2 gives the whole variable domain DGGITQSPKYLFRKEGQNVTLSCEQNLNHDAMYWYRQDPGQGLRLIYYSQIVNDFQKGDIAEGYSVSREKKESFPLTVTSAQKNPTAFYLCASSLGQSGELFFGEGSRLTVL.

The chain carries TRBV10-3 and TRBJ1-3, with D tentatively TRBD1 (5 bases). The CDR3 sequence is 15 residues long. V was pared by 0 bases and J by 6 bases, with 12 bases between. Germline V gene sequence: CDR1 ENHRY, CDR2 SYGVKD. In DNA, the CDR3 is TGTGCCATCAGTGAGTCGATAGGGGATATAAACACCATATATTTT. As protein: CAISESIGDINTIYF.

The rearrangement links TRBV27 to TRBJ1-5; D gene unclear. V shed 5 bases and J shed 2 bases, with 13 bases lying between them. CDR1 MNHEY and CDR2 SMNVEV come from the germline V gene (reference sequence). The CDR3 contains 15 residues. The DNA for the CDR3 is TGTGCCAGCAGTGTAGAGATTGGGGGCAATCAGCCCCAGCATTTT. It yields the protein CASSVEIGGNQPQHF.

This clone was recorded once. This rearrangement joins TRBV15 to TRBJ1-5; a weak D match, TRBD1 (6 bases). Germline V gene data show CDR1 as LNHNV and CDR2 as YYDKDF (reference sequence). The V end was cut by 3 bases, the J end by 5 bases, with 11 bases between. CDR3 length: 14 residues. CDR3 DNA sequence: TGTGCCACCAGCAGCCAGGGGCGCCATCAGCCCCAGCATTTT. This codes for CATSSQGRHQPQHF.

This rearrangement joins TRBV10-2 to TRBJ2-3; D gene uncertain. Germline V gives CDR1 WSHSY, CDR2 SAAADI. CDR3 size: 12 residues. The ends were cut back, 8 bases at V and 5 bases at J, with 11 bases in the middle. The CDR3 region is CASSLLGDTQYF. The CDR3 nucleotides read TGCGCCAGCTCCCTGTTGGGAGATACGCAGTATTTT.

The V and J genes are TRBV5-6 and TRBJ2-3; possible D gene TRBD2, 5 bases. The V end lost 3 bases, the J end lost 0 bases, and 14 bases lay between the germline ends. The CDR3 contains 16 residues. Germline V lookup: CDR1 SGHDT, CDR2 YYEEEE. The CDR3 loop is CASSWRAAYSTDTQYF. CDR3 DNA: TGTGCCAGCAGCTGGCGGGCAGCCTATAGCACAGATACGCAGTATTTT.

V usage is TRBV5-1 and J usage is TRBJ1-2, with D unresolved. V lost 3 bases, J lost 7 bases, and 13 bases lay in between. Germline assignment: CDR1 SGHRS and CDR2 YFSETQ. This CDR3 has 13 residues. The CDR3 sequence: CASSSEGKTGYTF. CDR3 sequence (DNA): TGCGCCAGCAGCTCCGAGGGAAAGACTGGCTACACCTTC.

The chain carries TRBV9 and TRBJ2-2, with D hard to call. Germline assignment: CDR1 SGDLS and CDR2 YYNGEE. CDR3 length: 16 residues. V gave up 0 bases and J gave up 0 bases, with 9 bases separating them. The CDR3 DNA is TGTGCCAGCAGCGTAGATCCCGATACGAACACCGGGGAGCTGTTTTTT. It translates to CASSVDPDTNTGELFF.